This entry lists 31 T cell receptor beta chains sequenced from one sample in a study of blood T cell repertoires in COVID-19 (dated by TCRdb to the early 2020s). Libraries were prepared through the immunoSEQ multiplex PCR assay. TCRdb holds this immuneACCESS table with in-frame rearrangements only. Some clones are missing; in checked studies, unresolved V genes explain under half, and the rest has no known cause. The sample yields about 170,000 clones; about 86% were counted once. Clones ranked in the top ten supply 3.5% to 4.5% of the sample. Sequenced: peripheral blood. The receptors were sampled from a man aged 18 to 30 with active or convalescent COVID-19.

This clone was observed once. The DNA of the CDR3 is TGTGCCAGCAGCCGTGCAGGGGCCACTAACTATGGCTACACCTTC. Its translation: CASSRAGATNYGYTF. The chain employs TRBV7-9 and TRBJ1-2; tentatively, D is TRBD1 (6 bases). V was cut by 5 bases and J by 0 bases, with 13 bases left in between. The CDR3 is 15 residues long. Germline V gives CDR1 SEHNR, CDR2 FQNEAQ (reference sequence). Full variable domain (outside the CDR3, taken from reference TRBV7-9 and TRBJ1-2): DTGVSQNPRHKITKRGQNVTFRCDPISEHNRLYWYRQTLGQGPEFLTYFQNEAQLEKSRLLSDRFSAERPKGSFSTLEIQRTEQGDSAMYLCASSRAGATNYGYTFGSGTRLTVV.

The chain links TRBV5-1 to TRBJ1-1; TRBD1 matches 7 bases. This CDR3 comprises 16 residues. V trimming: 7 bases; J trimming: 3 bases; junction bases outside the gene matches: 15. Germline-derived CDR1 and CDR2 are SGHRS and YFSETQ. As DNA, the CDR3 is TGCGCCAGCGGCGCCGGGACAGACCCTGATGACACTGAAGCTTTCTTT. Translated, it gives CASGAGTDPDDTEAFF.

The CDR3 loop is CASSQPIIYREPNEKLFF. DNA for the CDR3: TGCGCCAGCAGCCAGCCCATAATCTACAGGGAACCTAATGAAAAACTGTTTTTT. The J gene is TRBJ1-4, the V gene TRBV4-1, with D perhaps matching TRBD1 (6 bases). V lost 3 bases and J lost 3, with 20 bases in between. Germline-derived CDR1 and CDR2 are MGHRA and YSYEKL. This CDR3 has 18 amino acids.

J is TRBJ1-1 and V is TRBV5-1; 7 bases line up with TRBD1. The V and J ends lost 0 bases and 7 bases, in that order; junction bases with no gene match: 6. The CDR3 sequence is 14 residues long. Looked up from germline, CDR1 is SGHRS and CDR2 is YFSETQ. The CDR3 loop is CASSLVPQGNEAFF. The CDR3 region has the DNA TGCGCCAGCAGCTTGGTTCCACAGGGGAATGAAGCTTTCTTT. The full variable domain, with the rest looked up from reference TRBV5-1 and TRBJ1-1, is KAGVTQTPRYLIKTRGQQVTLSCSPISGHRSVSWYQQTPGQGLQFLFEYFSETQRNKGNFPGRFSGRQFSNSRSEMNVSTLELGDSALYLCASSLVPQGNEAFFGQGTRLTVV.

CDR3 protein: CASSIKAGAWYTEAFF. The CDR3 DNA reads TGTGCCAGTAGTATAAAAGCAGGGGCTTGGTACACTGAAGCTTTCTTT. This chain links TRBV19 with TRBJ1-1, with D perhaps TRBD1 (6 bases). CDR3 size: 16 residues. CDR1 and CDR2 (germline): LNHDA, SQIVND (reference sequence). V was clipped by 2 bases and J by 3 bases, with 16 bases between them.

This rearrangement joins TRBV7-2 to TRBJ2-2; no firm D call. Germline V gives CDR1 SGHTA, CDR2 FQGNSA. V dropped 5 bases and J dropped 1 base, with 11 bases sitting between them. The CDR3 runs 15 residues. This CDR3 reads CASSPSSGNTGELFF. CDR3 coding DNA: TGTGCCAGCAGCCCGTCCTCAGGGAACACCGGGGAGCTGTTTTTT.

V is TRBV27 and J is TRBJ2-7; 7 nucleotides match TRBD1. The germline CDR1 and CDR2 sequences are MNHEY and SMNVEV (reference sequence). The CDR3 contains 17 residues. The ends lost 5 bases at V and 3 bases at J; junction bases unmatched: 16. For the CDR3, the DNA is TGTGCCAGCAGTGCAACCCCCGGGACAGCTCGATACTACGAGCAGTACGTC. Its protein is CASSATPGTARYYEQYV.

The chain is built from TRBV9 and TRBJ1-6, with 8 bases aligning to TRBD1. The CDR3 spans 15 residues. V lost 0 bases, J lost 7 bases, and 3 bases stayed unmatched. Germline lookup yields CDR1 SGDLS and CDR2 YYNGEE. DNA of the CDR3: TGTGCCAGCAGCGTAGGTCAGGGGGCAAATTCACCCCTCCACTTT. Protein product: CASSVGQGANSPLHF.

This clone has a handful of counts. The rearrangement uses TRBV10-3 and TRBJ2-5; 7 bases are shared with TRBD2. Trimming cost V 6 bases and J 5 bases; bases outside gene matches: 6. The CDR3 has 13 amino acids. The V gene's germline CDR1 is ENHRY and CDR2 SYGVKD. The CDR3 sequence is CAIREGGSETQYF. In nucleotides, the CDR3 is TGTGCCATCAGAGAGGGAGGGTCGGAGACCCAGTACTTC.

This rearrangement joins TRBV4-2 to TRBJ2-5; TRBD2 is a possible D gene (6 bases). Germline CDR1 and CDR2: LGHNA and YNFKEQ. This CDR3 is built from 15 residues. Trimming took off 1 base at V and 5 bases at J, with 14 bases between the two ends. The CDR3 loop is CASSQGTTYGETQYF. The CDR3 DNA sequence: TGTGCCAGCAGCCAAGGGACTACCTACGGGGAGACCCAGTACTTC.

The chain joins TRBV6-6 to TRBJ1-6; D is uncertain. Germline V lookup: CDR1 MNHNY, CDR2 SVGAGI (reference sequence). V dropped 7 bases and J dropped 10 bases, with 17 bases sitting between them. CDR3 length: 14 amino acids. CDR3 coding DNA: TGTGCCAGCATCCAATTCACGGCGGGGTCACCCCTCCACTTT. This gives the protein CASIQFTAGSPLHF.

This clone has a handful of counts. J is TRBJ1-2 and V is TRBV5-1, with 8 bases that match TRBD1. Germline V lookup: CDR1 SGHRS, CDR2 YFSETQ. CDR3 length: 15 residues. V shed 4 bases, J shed 4 bases, and the junction held 9 bases outside the gene matches. The CDR3 DNA is TGCGCCAGCAGCCCCTACGGACAGGGCTCCTATGGCTACACCTTC. Its translation: CASSPYGQGSYGYTF.

The V and J genes are TRBV10-1 and TRBJ2-1, with 7 nucleotides matching TRBD2. V trimming: 5 bases; J trimming: 6 bases; junction bases outside the gene matches: 10. Germline assignment: CDR1 WNHNN and CDR2 SYGVQD (reference sequence). This CDR3 region has 15 residues. The chain's CDR3 is CASSTRGFTANEQFF. The CDR3 DNA reads TGCGCCAGCAGTACGCGGGGGTTTACGGCCAATGAGCAGTTCTTC.

The gene calls are TRBV5-4 and TRBJ2-3; a weak D match, TRBD2 (6 bases). V was pared by 0 bases and J by 0 bases, with 8 bases between. Germline V gene lookup returns CDR1 SGHNT and CDR2 YYREEE (reference sequence). This CDR3 comprises 15 residues. The CDR3 region is CASSLVRESTDTQYF. The CDR3 DNA follows: TGTGCCAGCAGCTTGGTACGGGAGAGCACAGATACGCAGTATTTT.

The rearrangement uses TRBV3-1 (or the pseudogene TRBV3-2) and TRBJ1-2; D is ambiguous. Per the germline V gene, CDR1 is LGHDT and CDR2 is YNNKEL (reference sequence). Trimming removed 2 bases from V and 1 base from J, with 14 bases in between. The CDR3 is made up of 16 amino acids. CDR3 sequence reads: CASSQLRGRNNYGYTF. The CDR3 nucleotides are TGTGCCAGCAGCCAACTTCGGGGTCGCAATAACTATGGCTACACCTTC.

This chain connects TRBV28 to TRBJ1-2, with 9 positions matching TRBD1. With V trimmed by 3 bases and J by 5 bases, 7 bases remained unmatched. Per germline, CDR1 MDHEN and CDR2 SYDVKM. The CDR3 is 15 amino acids. The CDR3 loop is CASSFGDRELYGYTF. The CDR3 nucleotides read TGTGCCAGCAGTTTCGGGGACAGGGAATTATATGGCTACACCTTC.

This chain connects TRBV2 to TRBJ1-5, with TRBD1 identical over 7 bases. V shed 5 bases and J 11 bases; nucleotides not matched to a gene: 6. Germline lookup yields CDR1 SNHLY and CDR2 FYNNEI. This CDR3 has 12 residues. As DNA, the CDR3 is TGTGCCAGCAGTTTACAGGGGAGGACCCAGCATTTT. It encodes CASSLQGRTQHF.

As for this clone: Different DNA sequences within this sample yield the same CDR3. The V gene is TRBV7-9, the J gene TRBJ1-2; 12 nucleotides align to TRBD1. Germline lookup yields CDR1 SEHNR and CDR2 FQNEAQ (reference sequence). This CDR3 comprises 15 residues. V shed 0 bases and J 8 bases; nucleotides not matched to a gene: 4. CDR3 coding DNA: TGTGCCAGCAGCTTAGCGGGGACAGGGGGCGACGGCTACACCTTC. This translates into CASSLAGTGGDGYTF.

The V call is TRBV27, the J call TRBJ2-1, with 8 bases aligning to TRBD2. Unmatched junction bases numbered 8, after V lost 8 bases and J lost 5 bases. Germline V gives CDR1 MNHEY, CDR2 SMNVEV (reference sequence). The CDR3 contains 14 residues. Here the CDR3 reads CASFGGANDNEQFF. CDR3 nucleotides: TGTGCCAGCTTCGGGGGGGCCAATGACAATGAGCAGTTCTTC.

The V and J genes are TRBV27 and TRBJ2-5, with TRBD1 as a possible D gene (6 bases). The germline gives CDR1 MNHEY, CDR2 SMNVEV (reference sequence). The length of the CDR3 is 14 residues. V was clipped by 8 bases and J by 3 bases, with 16 bases between them. CDR3 amino acids: CASGGWGTKETQYF. The CDR3 bases are TGTGCCAGCGGTGGGTGGGGGACAAAAGAGACCCAGTACTTC.

With respect to this clone: The same CDR3 is also encoded by other DNA sequences in this sample. The rearrangement links TRBV19 to TRBJ1-2; TRBD1 might be the D (6 bases). Deletions cut 6 bases from V and 3 bases from J, with 8 bases between. CDR1 is LNHDA and CDR2 is SQIVND in the germline V gene (reference sequence). The CDR3 extends over 12 amino acids. The CDR3, as DNA: TGTGCCAGTAGCCAGGGGTACTATGGCTACACCTTC. It codes for CASSQGYYGYTF.

The V gene is TRBV27, the J gene TRBJ1-5; D uncertain. CDR3 size: 12 residues. The germline V gene encodes CDR1 MNHEY and CDR2 SMNVEV (reference sequence). Trimming took 5 bases from V and 4 from J, leaving 6 bases between them. The CDR3 sequence is CASSASNQPQHF. The CDR3 DNA follows: TGTGCCAGCAGTGCGTCAAATCAGCCCCAGCATTTT.

The chain is built from TRBV30 and TRBJ2-7; the D gene is possibly TRBD2 (6 bases). There are 15 residues in the CDR3. Germline V gene sequence: CDR1 GTSNPN, CDR2 SVGIG (reference sequence). The V and J ends lost 3 bases and 2 bases respectively, with 17 bases between them. CDR3 sequence reads: CAWSLRIGGPYEQYF. The CDR3 bases are TGTGCCTGGAGCTTGAGGATCGGAGGGCCCTACGAGCAGTACTTC.

The rearrangement links TRBV24-1 to TRBJ1-1, with 10 bases that match TRBD1. The V and J ends lost 1 base and 0 bases, in that order; junction bases with no gene match: 7. This CDR3 spans 18 amino acids. Germline V gene lookup returns CDR1 KGHDR and CDR2 SFDVKD. The CDR3 loop reads CATSDLPLGQGLNTEAFF. Here the CDR3 DNA reads TGTGCCACCAGTGATTTACCCCTGGGACAGGGGCTGAACACTGAAGCTTTCTTT.

CDR3 loop: CASSYGGTVLVEQYV. The CDR3 region has the DNA TGTGCCAGCAGTTACGGGGGGACCGTTCTGGTCGAGCAGTACGTC. The chain recombines TRBV6-2 or TRBV6-3 with TRBJ2-7, with D perhaps TRBD2 (6 bases). Trimming left V 2 bases short and J 6 bases short, with 17 bases between. The CDR3 spans 15 residues. Germline values: CDR1 MNHEY, CDR2 SVGEGT.

V gene TRBV6-6 combines with J gene TRBJ2-7; no firm D call. Trimming removed 2 bases at V and 5 bases at J, with 10 bases between. CDR3 length: 13 amino acids. Germline CDR1 reads MNHNY; CDR2 reads SVGAGI (reference sequence). The CDR3 spells CASSYGLGHEQYV. The CDR3 nucleotides are TGTGCCAGCAGTTACGGTCTGGGCCACGAGCAGTACGTC.

The V call is TRBV6-5, the J call TRBJ2-5, with D possibly TRBD1 on 5 matching bases. V was pared by 7 bases and J by 2 bases, with 8 bases between. Germline loops: CDR1 MNHEY, CDR2 SVGAGI. The CDR3 consists of 12 residues. The DNA of the CDR3 is TGTGCCAGCAAGGACACGCAAGAGACCCAGTACTTC. Its translation: CASKDTQETQYF.

Written as DNA, the CDR3 is TGTGCCAGCAGCGTAGCTGCGGCTCGGGGGACCCAGTACTTC. This encodes CASSVAAARGTQYF. The V and J genes are TRBV9 and TRBJ2-5, with D tentatively TRBD2 (5 bases). V lost 0 bases to trimming and J lost 7 bases, with 13 bases between them. The CDR3 covers 14 residues. CDR1 SGDLS and CDR2 YYNGEE come from the germline V gene.

The rearrangement links TRBV10-3 to TRBJ2-1; TRBD2 might be the D (6 bases). V dropped 1 base and J dropped 0 bases, with 19 bases sitting between them. Per germline, CDR1 ENHRY and CDR2 SYGVKD. This CDR3 spans 19 amino acids. This CDR3 is CAISEYLAEGLSSYNEQFF. Here the CDR3 DNA reads TGTGCCATCAGTGAGTATTTAGCGGAAGGGCTTAGCTCCTACAATGAGCAGTTCTTC.

The chain uses TRBV7-6 and TRBJ2-6; D may be TRBD1 (6 bases). V shed 5 bases and J shed 4 bases, with 21 bases lying between them. CDR1 SGHVS and CDR2 FNYEAQ come from the germline V gene. This CDR3 comprises 18 residues. CDR3 protein: CASSPSNWGRLGANVLTF. The CDR3 nucleotides are TGTGCCAGCAGCCCTAGCAACTGGGGGCGGCTCGGGGCCAACGTCCTGACTTTC.

The chain employs TRBV20-1 and TRBJ2-7; 10 nucleotides line up with TRBD2. The germline CDR1 and CDR2 sequences are DFQATT and SNEGSKA (reference sequence). V trimming: 6 bases; J trimming: 5 bases; junction bases outside the gene matches: 7. This CDR3 contains 13 residues. The CDR3 sequence: CSASLAGAHEQYF. CDR3 in DNA: TGCAGTGCCAGTCTAGCGGGAGCACACGAGCAGTACTTC.